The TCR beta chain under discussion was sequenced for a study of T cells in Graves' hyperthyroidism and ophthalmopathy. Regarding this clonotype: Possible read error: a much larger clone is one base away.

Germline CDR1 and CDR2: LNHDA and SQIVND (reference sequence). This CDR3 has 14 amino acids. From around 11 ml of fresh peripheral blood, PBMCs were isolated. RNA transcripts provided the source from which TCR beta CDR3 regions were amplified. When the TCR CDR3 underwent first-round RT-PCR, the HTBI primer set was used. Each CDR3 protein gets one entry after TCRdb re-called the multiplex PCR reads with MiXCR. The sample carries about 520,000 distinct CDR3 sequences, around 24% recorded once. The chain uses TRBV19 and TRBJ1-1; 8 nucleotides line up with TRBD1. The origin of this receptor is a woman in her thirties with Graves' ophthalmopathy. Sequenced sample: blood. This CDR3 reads CASNRWDRPVGACF. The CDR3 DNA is TGTGCCAGTAATAGATGGGACAGGCCGGTGGGAGCTTGCTTT.